This is a list of T cell receptor beta chains from one sample in a study of T cell responses to AZD1222 COVID-19 vaccine. The method was immunoSEQ multiplex PCR; TCRdb's version includes in-frame clones alone and lacks a portion of them. The sample holds around 180,000 clones, 80% to 90% seen once. The input for sequencing was peripheral blood, taken on day 0 of AZD1222 vaccination. The receptors come from an adult in good health. The CDR3 runs from the conserved cysteine through the conserved F or W. The D gene is left open where the match is weak. Some rows mark clone size as missing; the rest say once, few, many or name a class of expanded clone.

abundance: -
d_gene: -
j_gene: TRBJ1-6
v_gene: TRBV5-6
len: 14
CDR3nt: TGTGCCAGCAGCTTCGGCAGGGAAGGTTCACCCCTCCACTTT
CDR3aa: CASSFGREGSPLHF

abundance: -
d_gene: -
j_gene: TRBJ1-4
v_gene: TRBV11-2
len: 13
CDR3nt: TGTGCCAACAGCTTGGGGTCTAATGAAAAACTGTTTTTT
CDR3aa: CANSLGSNEKLFF

abundance: -
d_gene: -
j_gene: TRBJ2-7
v_gene: TRBV19
len: 12
CDR3nt: TGTGCCAGTAGTGTACAGGGTTCCGCGCAGTACTTC
CDR3aa: CASSVQGSAQYF

abundance: -
d_gene: -
j_gene: TRBJ1-5
v_gene: TRBV10-2
len: 15
CDR3nt: TGCGCCAGCAGTGACAGGCCGAACCTGGGGCAGCCCCAGCATTTT
CDR3aa: CASSDRPNLGQPQHF

abundance: -
d_gene: -
j_gene: TRBJ2-7
v_gene: TRBV18
len: 14
CDR3nt: TGTGCCAGCTCTCCCTCCGGGACTCCCTACGAGCAGTACTTC
CDR3aa: CASSPSGTPYEQYF

abundance: -
d_gene: -
j_gene: TRBJ1-5
v_gene: TRBV30
len: 12
CDR3nt: TGTGCCTGGAACAGCGCGAATCAGCCCCAGCATTTT
CDR3aa: CAWNSANQPQHF

abundance: -
d_gene: -
j_gene: TRBJ2-1
v_gene: TRBV28
len: 14
CDR3nt: TGTGCCAGCAGTTCGGTCCGACGGGGCAATGAGCAGTTCTTC
CDR3aa: CASSSVRRGNEQFF

abundance: -
d_gene: TRBD2
j_gene: TRBJ2-7
v_gene: TRBV7-6
len: 14
CDR3nt: TGTGCCAGCAGCTTAGCGGGAGGGTCCTACGAGCAGTACTTC
CDR3aa: CASSLAGGSYEQYF

abundance: -
d_gene: TRBD2
j_gene: TRBJ2-1
v_gene: TRBV19
len: 17
CDR3nt: TGTGCCAGTAGTATACTAGCGGGGAGGGGGTCCTACAATGAGCAGTTCTTC
CDR3aa: CASSILAGRGSYNEQFF

abundance: -
d_gene: -
j_gene: TRBJ1-2
v_gene: TRBV2
len: 14
CDR3nt: TGTGCCAGCAGGCGGTTTGAGAAGAACTATGGCTACACCTTC
CDR3aa: CASRRFEKNYGYTF

abundance: -
d_gene: -
j_gene: TRBJ1-5
v_gene: TRBV28
len: 15
CDR3nt: TGTGCCAGCAGTTTTCACGGCCGGAGCAATCAGCCCCAGCATTTT
CDR3aa: CASSFHGRSNQPQHF

abundance: -
d_gene: -
j_gene: TRBJ1-1
v_gene: TRBV12-3/TRBV12-4
len: 13
CDR3nt: TGTGCCAGCAGCGTCCAGGGTGATACTGAAGCTTTCTTT
CDR3aa: CASSVQGDTEAFF

abundance: -
d_gene: TRBD1
j_gene: TRBJ1-6
v_gene: TRBV7-9
len: 15
CDR3nt: TGTGCCAGCAGCCCGAGACAGGGAAGTAATTCACCCCTCCACTTT
CDR3aa: CASSPRQGSNSPLHF

abundance: -
d_gene: TRBD1
j_gene: TRBJ2-2
v_gene: TRBV5-1
len: 16
CDR3nt: TGCGCCAGCAGCTCCCCAGGGGGCCTAGACACCGGGGAGCTGTTTTTT
CDR3aa: CASSSPGGLDTGELFF

abundance: -
d_gene: -
j_gene: TRBJ2-7
v_gene: TRBV19
len: 15
CDR3nt: TGTGCCAGTAGGGTAGAGGCAGGCCATTCCTACGAGCAGTACTTC
CDR3aa: CASRVEAGHSYEQYF

abundance: -
d_gene: -
j_gene: TRBJ2-1
v_gene: TRBV4-2
len: 18
CDR3nt: TGTGCCAGCAGCCAAGATTTCTACCCGACAGGAGTATCCAATGAGCAGTTCTTC
CDR3aa: CASSQDFYPTGVSNEQFF

abundance: -
d_gene: TRBD1
j_gene: TRBJ1-1
v_gene: TRBV4-2
len: 15
CDR3nt: TGTGCCAGCAGCCAAGTAGGACAGGGGAACACTGAAGCTTTCTTT
CDR3aa: CASSQVGQGNTEAFF

abundance: -
d_gene: -
j_gene: TRBJ2-7
v_gene: TRBV11-2
len: 15
CDR3nt: TGTGCCAGCAGCCAGGTGGCATTCGGCTCCTACGAGCAGTACTTC
CDR3aa: CASSQVAFGSYEQYF

abundance: once
d_gene: TRBD1
j_gene: TRBJ1-5
v_gene: TRBV27
len: 18
CDR3nt: TGTGCCAGCAGTTTATTCGGACAGGGGGCGTTGGGCAATCAGCCCCAGCATTTT
CDR3aa: CASSLFGQGALGNQPQHF

abundance: -
d_gene: TRBD2
j_gene: TRBJ2-2
v_gene: TRBV2
len: 16
CDR3nt: TGTGCCAGCAGTGAGCGGGGGGTACTCCTCTCGGGGGAGCTGTTTTTT
CDR3aa: CASSERGVLLSGELFF

abundance: once
d_gene: -
j_gene: TRBJ2-5
v_gene: TRBV5-1
len: 12
CDR3nt: TGCGCCAGCAGCTCCCCCCAAGAGACCCAGTACTTC
CDR3aa: CASSSPQETQYF

abundance: once
d_gene: TRBD2
j_gene: TRBJ2-4
v_gene: TRBV28
len: 16
CDR3nt: TGTGCCAGCAGTTTGAGCGGGGGGGTAGCCAAAAACATTCAGTACTTC
CDR3aa: CASSLSGGVAKNIQYF

abundance: -
d_gene: TRBD1
j_gene: TRBJ2-5
v_gene: TRBV6-5
len: 15
CDR3nt: TGTGCCAGCAGTAACCGGGACAGACAACAAGAGACCCAGTACTTC
CDR3aa: CASSNRDRQQETQYF

abundance: -
d_gene: TRBD2
j_gene: TRBJ2-3
v_gene: TRBV29-1
len: 13
CDR3nt: TGCAGCGTCGCGGGGGACTACACAGATACGCAGTATTTT
CDR3aa: CSVAGDYTDTQYF

abundance: few
d_gene: -
j_gene: TRBJ1-1
v_gene: TRBV6-5
len: 14
CDR3nt: TGTGCCAGCAGTAGGAACAGGGTCAACACTGAAGCTTTCTTT
CDR3aa: CASSRNRVNTEAFF

abundance: -
d_gene: TRBD1
j_gene: TRBJ1-3
v_gene: TRBV3-1/TRBV3-2
len: 15
CDR3nt: TGTGCCAGCAGGGAGGGGGCCGGCATTGGAAACACCATATATTTT
CDR3aa: CASREGAGIGNTIYF

abundance: -
d_gene: TRBD1
j_gene: TRBJ1-3
v_gene: TRBV2
len: 17
CDR3nt: TGTGCCAGCAGTAAAAACCGCGCTAACAGGGGTGGAAACACCATATATTTT
CDR3aa: CASSKNRANRGGNTIYF

abundance: -
d_gene: TRBD1
j_gene: TRBJ1-4
v_gene: TRBV27
len: 16
CDR3nt: TGTGCCAGCAGTTTATCGGCGGGACAGGGGAGTGAAAAACTGTTTTTT
CDR3aa: CASSLSAGQGSEKLFF

abundance: -
d_gene: -
j_gene: TRBJ1-4
v_gene: TRBV27
len: 15
CDR3nt: TGTGCCAGCAGTTTATCAGCGGGGGTAGGCGAAAAACTGTTTTTT
CDR3aa: CASSLSAGVGEKLFF

abundance: -
d_gene: TRBD1
j_gene: TRBJ1-1
v_gene: TRBV9
len: 16
CDR3nt: TGTGCCAGCAGCGGATACGACGGGACAGCTAACACTGAAGCTTTCTTT
CDR3aa: CASSGYDGTANTEAFF

abundance: -
d_gene: TRBD1
j_gene: TRBJ2-7
v_gene: TRBV5-8
len: 15
CDR3nt: TGTGCCAGCAGCTTGCCCCGACAGGGGTCTGGTGAGCAGTACTTC
CDR3aa: CASSLPRQGSGEQYF

abundance: -
d_gene: TRBD1
j_gene: TRBJ1-1
v_gene: TRBV30
len: 13
CDR3nt: TGTGCCTGGAGTCCCACAGGGGGGACTGAAGCTTTCTTT
CDR3aa: CAWSPTGGTEAFF

abundance: -
d_gene: -
j_gene: TRBJ1-5
v_gene: TRBV7-2
len: 15
CDR3nt: TGTGCCAGCAGCAGACGGGGGCCAGAGGAGCGGCCCCAGCATTTT
CDR3aa: CASSRRGPEERPQHF

abundance: -
d_gene: TRBD2
j_gene: TRBJ2-2
v_gene: TRBV7-3
len: 15
CDR3nt: TGTGCCAGCAGCTTGGCGGGAGGGCCAACCGGGGAGCTGTTTTTT
CDR3aa: CASSLAGGPTGELFF

abundance: once
d_gene: -
j_gene: TRBJ1-5
v_gene: TRBV2
len: 15
CDR3nt: TGTGCCAGCAGGGTCGGGCCAGGGATACAACAGCCCCAGCATTTT
CDR3aa: CASRVGPGIQQPQHF

abundance: -
d_gene: -
j_gene: TRBJ1-6
v_gene: TRBV7-3
len: 15
CDR3nt: TGTGCCAGCAGCCCGTCGGGGGGTATTAATTCACCCCTCCACTTT
CDR3aa: CASSPSGGINSPLHF

abundance: -
d_gene: -
j_gene: TRBJ2-2
v_gene: TRBV11-2
len: 16
CDR3nt: TGTGCCAGCAGCCTCCGGGCTAGATTGAACACCGGGGAGCTGTTTTTT
CDR3aa: CASSLRARLNTGELFF

abundance: -
d_gene: -
j_gene: TRBJ2-7
v_gene: TRBV3-1/TRBV3-2
len: 14
CDR3nt: TGTGCCAGCAGCCACCTTGCCGTTGGGGTCGAGCAGTACTTC
CDR3aa: CASSHLAVGVEQYF

abundance: -
d_gene: -
j_gene: TRBJ2-7
v_gene: TRBV30
len: 11
CDR3nt: TGTGCCTGGAGTGTAGAATGGGAGCAGTACTTC
CDR3aa: CAWSVEWEQYF

abundance: -
d_gene: TRBD1
j_gene: TRBJ1-5
v_gene: TRBV5-1
len: 15
CDR3nt: TGCGCCAGCAGCTTGGGGACAGGGCCCGGTCAGCCCCAGCATTTT
CDR3aa: CASSLGTGPGQPQHF

abundance: -
d_gene: -
j_gene: TRBJ1-1
v_gene: TRBV27
len: 14
CDR3nt: TGTGCCAGCAGGCTTGGGGACGGGAACACTGAAGCTTTCTTT
CDR3aa: CASRLGDGNTEAFF

abundance: -
d_gene: -
j_gene: TRBJ1-2
v_gene: TRBV7-2
len: 16
CDR3nt: TGTGCCAGCAGCTTAGACCCCCTGGCCTCTCGATATGGCTACACCTTC
CDR3aa: CASSLDPLASRYGYTF

abundance: -
d_gene: -
j_gene: TRBJ1-5
v_gene: TRBV30
len: 11
CDR3nt: TGTGCCTGGAGTGTGGGGGGGGCCCAGCATTTT
CDR3aa: CAWSVGGAQHF

abundance: -
d_gene: -
j_gene: TRBJ1-5
v_gene: TRBV24-1
len: 13
CDR3nt: TGTGCCACCAGTGATAACCGGGGTCAGCCCCAGCATTTT
CDR3aa: CATSDNRGQPQHF

abundance: -
d_gene: -
j_gene: TRBJ1-5
v_gene: TRBV6-5
len: 15
CDR3nt: TGTGCCAGCAGTTACTCGTCTTCTCCGAATCAGCCCCAGCATTTT
CDR3aa: CASSYSSSPNQPQHF

abundance: -
d_gene: -
j_gene: TRBJ2-5
v_gene: TRBV10-3
len: 12
CDR3nt: TGTGCCATAAGGGGGAACCAAGAGACCCAGTACTTC
CDR3aa: CAIRGNQETQYF

abundance: -
d_gene: -
j_gene: TRBJ2-7
v_gene: TRBV7-6
len: 13
CDR3nt: TGTGCCAGCAGCTTAGATCAGTACTACGAGCAGTACTTC
CDR3aa: CASSLDQYYEQYF

abundance: once
d_gene: -
j_gene: TRBJ2-7
v_gene: TRBV9
len: 15
CDR3nt: TGTGCCAGCAGCGTAGCTTTGGGCCGAGGGGACGAGCAGTACTTC
CDR3aa: CASSVALGRGDEQYF

abundance: many
d_gene: -
j_gene: TRBJ2-7
v_gene: TRBV7-9
len: 14
CDR3nt: TGTGCCAGCAGCTGGGACGGGAGCTCCTACGAGCAGTACTTC
CDR3aa: CASSWDGSSYEQYF

abundance: -
d_gene: -
j_gene: TRBJ2-1
v_gene: TRBV28
len: 16
CDR3nt: TGTGCCAGCAGTTTATCGGGACTGACGTCCAACAATGAGCAGTTCTTC
CDR3aa: CASSLSGLTSNNEQFF